Listed here are 12 T cell receptor beta chains from one sample, sequenced in a study of T cell responses to AZD1222 COVID-19 vaccine. Data came from immunoSEQ multiplex PCR; TCRdb stores just in-frame clones and leaves some out. The sample holds about 140,000 clones, about 93% seen once. Source: peripheral blood, taken on day 0 of AZD1222 vaccination. These TCRs come from an adult in good health.

The V and J genes are TRBV5-5 and TRBJ2-6; no clear D. V lost 0 bases and J 1 base, leaving 5 bases between the germline ends. The CDR3 loop spans 15 amino acids. Per germline, CDR1 SGHKS and CDR2 YYEKEE (reference sequence). CDR3 residues: CASSLAGSGANVLTF. CDR3 coding DNA: TGTGCCAGCAGCTTGGCAGGATCTGGGGCCAACGTCCTGACTTTC.

The CDR3 sequence: CASGPSSYEQYF. In DNA form, the CDR3 reads TGTGCCAGCGGTCCGAGCTCCTACGAGCAGTACTTC. The chain couples TRBV7-6 to TRBJ2-7; D gene unclear. Germline CDR1 and CDR2: SGHVS and FNYEAQ. The germline V and J ends were trimmed by 8 bases and 0 bases, with 8 bases remaining between them. This CDR3 spans 12 amino acids. Drawing the rest from reference TRBV7-6 and TRBJ2-7, the complete variable domain is GAGVSQSPRYKVTKRGQDVALRCDPISGHVSLYWYRQALGQGPEFLTYFNYEAQQDKSGLPNDRFSAERPEGSISTLTIQRTEQRDSAMYRCASGPSSYEQYFGPGTRLTVT.

The J gene is TRBJ2-5, the V gene TRBV7-9, with unresolved D. This CDR3 is built from 14 residues. Trimming removed 2 bases at V and 0 bases at J, with 7 bases between. Germline CDR1 SEHNR, CDR2 FQNEAQ (reference sequence). CDR3 nucleotide sequence: TGTGCCAGCAGCTTAACCACCTACCAAGAGACCCAGTACTTC. This gives the protein CASSLTTYQETQYF.

The chain couples TRBV3-1 (or the pseudogene TRBV3-2) to TRBJ1-2; possible D gene TRBD1, 6 bases. The V gene lost 6 bases and the J gene lost 1 base, with 12 bases spanning the gap. This CDR3 is built from 14 residues. The germline CDR1 and CDR2 sequences are LGHDT and YNNKEL (reference sequence). The CDR3 coding sequence is TGTGCCAGCAGACCGAAGGGGGGTAACTATGGCTACACCTTC. Translating gives CASRPKGGNYGYTF.

The chain has TRBV18 and TRBJ2-2; D gene unclear. Between the trimmed V and J ends, which lost 2 bases and 7 bases, there was a span of 8 bases. Germline values: CDR1 KGHSH, CDR2 LQKENI. This CDR3 spans 13 amino acids. The CDR3 DNA reads TGTGCCAGCTCACCAGTTGAGGTCGGGGAGCTGTTTTTT. It codes for CASSPVEVGELFF. The whole variable domain, remainder taken from reference TRBV18 and TRBJ2-2, is NAGVMQNPRHLVRRRGQEARLRCSPMKGHSHVYWYRQLPEEGLKFMVYLQKENIIDESGMPKERFSAEFPKEGPSILRIQQVVRGDSAAYFCASSPVEVGELFFGEGSRLTVL.

The chain recombines TRBV27 with TRBJ2-5; the match to TRBD1 covers 7 bases. This CDR3 comprises 15 residues. V was clipped by 3 bases and J by 1 base; unmatched bases: 5. Germline V gives CDR1 MNHEY, CDR2 SMNVEV (reference sequence). The CDR3 coding sequence is TGTGCCAGCAGTTTTGGGGACAGCCCCCAAGAGACCCAGTACTTC. Amino acids: CASSFGDSPQETQYF.

CDR3 in amino acids: CASSFRGERNQPQHF. The CDR3 coding sequence is TGCGCCAGCAGCTTCAGAGGGGAGAGAAATCAGCCCCAGCATTTT. This chain connects TRBV5-1 to TRBJ1-5; tentative D call: TRBD1 (5 bases). The germline CDR1 and CDR2 sequences are SGHRS and YFSETQ. The CDR3 contains 15 residues. V dropped 2 bases and J dropped 4 bases, with 13 bases sitting between them.

The chain uses TRBV19 and TRBJ1-2; D not resolved. This CDR3 contains 12 residues. V lost 3 bases to trimming and J lost 4 bases, with 6 bases between them. Germline V gives CDR1 LNHDA, CDR2 SQIVND (reference sequence). The CDR3 nucleotides read TGTGCCAGTAGTATCGCGATCTATGGCTACACCTTC. Encoded protein: CASSIAIYGYTF.

The rearrangement joins TRBV9 to TRBJ2-2; 7 bases are shared with TRBD1. The length of the CDR3 is 14 residues. Germline V lookup: CDR1 SGDLS, CDR2 YYNGEE. Germline trimming cut 7 bases from V and 3 bases from J; bases unmatched to any gene: 6. In nucleotides, the CDR3 is TGTGCCAGCGCGGTACAGGGGTACACCGGGGAGCTGTTTTTT. This encodes CASAVQGYTGELFF.

V usage is TRBV7-2 and J usage is TRBJ1-4; weak D call: TRBD1 (5 bases). The V and J ends lost 1 base and 8 bases respectively, with 11 bases between them. Germline values: CDR1 SGHTA, CDR2 FQGNSA. The CDR3 runs to 14 residues. The CDR3 protein is CASSLVGVREKLFF. The CDR3 bases are TGTGCCAGCAGCTTAGTAGGGGTTCGGGAAAAACTGTTTTTT.

The chain links TRBV5-5 to TRBJ1-6; D is possibly TRBD1 (5 bases). Germline V CDR1 and CDR2: SGHKS, YYEKEE (reference sequence). CDR3 length: 15 residues. V was trimmed by 3 bases and J by 10 bases, leaving 17 bases between them. The CDR3, as DNA: TGTGCCAGCAGCTACGGACAAGCGGCAGGGTCACCCCTCCACTTT. Translation: CASSYGQAAGSPLHF. Full variable domain (outside the CDR3, taken from reference TRBV5-5 and TRBJ1-6): DAGVTQSPTHLIKTRGQQVTLRCSPISGHKSVSWYQQVLGQGPQFIFQYYEKEERGRGNFPDRFSARQFPNYSSELNVNALLLGDSALYLCASSYGQAAGSPLHFGNGTRLTVT.

The V call is TRBV5-1, the J call TRBJ1-2, with D maybe TRBD1 (6 bases). Germline CDR1 and CDR2: SGHRS and YFSETQ. The CDR3 is made up of 16 amino acids. V was pared by 2 bases and J by 8 bases, with 22 bases between. The CDR3 region has the DNA TGCGCCAGCAGCTTTCGCCCGGGGGGCAGGTGGAGCGGCTACACCTTC. Its translation: CASSFRPGGRWSGYTF. Looking up the rest from reference TRBV5-1 and TRBJ1-2 gives the full variable domain: KAGVTQTPRYLIKTRGQQVTLSCSPISGHRSVSWYQQTPGQGLQFLFEYFSETQRNKGNFPGRFSGRQFSNSRSEMNVSTLELGDSALYLCASSFRPGGRWSGYTFGSGTRLTVV.